This is a list of T cell receptor beta chains from one sample in a study of blood T cell repertoires in COVID-19. Only in-frame clones appear in the TCRdb table, and some are missing; sequencing was by immunoSEQ multiplex PCR. Altogether around 190,000 clones are present, approximately 85% being singletons, with the ten largest covering less than 9%. The sequencing sample was made of peripheral blood. These receptor sequences come from a woman aged 55 to 70 with acute or convalescent COVID-19. CDR3s leave out the opening cysteine and the closing phenylalanine or tryptophan. Each record gives: CDR3 protein, clone size, V gene, J gene. Rows give clone size only sometimes, using once, few, many, or a class for an expanded clone.

cdr3_aa: AISEGTANEKLF; clone_size: -; v_call: TRBV10-3; j_call: TRBJ1-4
cdr3_aa: ASSRIAGEVTGELF; clone_size: -; v_call: TRBV3-1/TRBV3-2; j_call: TRBJ2-2
cdr3_aa: ATSRDGAAWSDEKLF; clone_size: -; v_call: TRBV15; j_call: TRBJ1-4
cdr3_aa: ASSPSRDPYSNQPQH; clone_size: -; v_call: TRBV11-2; j_call: TRBJ1-5
cdr3_aa: ASSRNQGLEAF; clone_size: few; v_call: TRBV7-8; j_call: TRBJ1-1
cdr3_aa: ASSSSAGRGYNEQF; clone_size: -; v_call: TRBV3-1/TRBV3-2; j_call: TRBJ2-1
cdr3_aa: ATSQNNQPQH; clone_size: few; v_call: TRBV24-1; j_call: TRBJ1-5
cdr3_aa: ASSFSDYGYT; clone_size: once; v_call: TRBV7-9; j_call: TRBJ1-2
cdr3_aa: ASSLNREYGYT; clone_size: -; v_call: TRBV5-1; j_call: TRBJ1-2
cdr3_aa: ASSPGQLTNYGYT; clone_size: -; v_call: TRBV4-1; j_call: TRBJ1-2
cdr3_aa: ASSYLGATEAF; clone_size: -; v_call: TRBV6-5; j_call: TRBJ1-1
cdr3_aa: SASGTENPYEQY; clone_size: once; v_call: TRBV20-1; j_call: TRBJ2-7
cdr3_aa: ASSPGTGYPPQH; clone_size: -; v_call: TRBV27; j_call: TRBJ1-5
cdr3_aa: ASSLVGAGSGQPQH; clone_size: -; v_call: TRBV7-2; j_call: TRBJ1-5
cdr3_aa: ASSFGGEAF; clone_size: -; v_call: TRBV7-3; j_call: TRBJ1-1
cdr3_aa: ASSPGSQQPQY; clone_size: -; v_call: TRBV3-1/TRBV3-2; j_call: TRBJ2-3
cdr3_aa: ASSPRQGAVQYT; clone_size: -; v_call: TRBV7-2; j_call: TRBJ1-2
cdr3_aa: SGGGGAGGPREQF; clone_size: -; v_call: TRBV29-1; j_call: TRBJ2-1
cdr3_aa: ASSTARGTEAF; clone_size: -; v_call: TRBV3-1/TRBV3-2; j_call: TRBJ1-1
cdr3_aa: ASSLKVKRGSDEQF; clone_size: -; v_call: TRBV27; j_call: TRBJ2-1
cdr3_aa: ATRDSSPGELF; clone_size: -; v_call: TRBV10-3; j_call: TRBJ2-2
cdr3_aa: ASSVGGDGYGYT; clone_size: -; v_call: TRBV9; j_call: TRBJ1-2
cdr3_aa: ATLAQPGAGYT; clone_size: -; v_call: TRBV10-3; j_call: TRBJ1-2
cdr3_aa: ASSLAGSRGPAYGYT; clone_size: few; v_call: TRBV5-4; j_call: TRBJ1-2
cdr3_aa: AISGPRLAGGNYNEQF; clone_size: few; v_call: TRBV10-3; j_call: TRBJ2-1
cdr3_aa: ASSEALRGIYGYT; clone_size: -; v_call: TRBV2; j_call: TRBJ1-2
cdr3_aa: ASSHRRTGYGYT; clone_size: -; v_call: TRBV23-1; j_call: TRBJ1-2
cdr3_aa: ATSVSRDIQRGEQF; clone_size: -; v_call: TRBV24-1; j_call: TRBJ2-1
cdr3_aa: ASSSRSASGNTGELF; clone_size: -; v_call: TRBV9; j_call: TRBJ2-2
cdr3_aa: ASSMGADGRRPQH; clone_size: -; v_call: TRBV19; j_call: TRBJ1-5
cdr3_aa: AISEGTGSTEAF; clone_size: -; v_call: TRBV10-3; j_call: TRBJ1-1
cdr3_aa: ASRPPGQNYGYT; clone_size: -; v_call: TRBV6-5; j_call: TRBJ1-2
cdr3_aa: SAYGQGGYGYT; clone_size: -; v_call: TRBV29-1; j_call: TRBJ1-2
cdr3_aa: ATTSGSTDTQY; clone_size: -; v_call: TRBV28; j_call: TRBJ2-3
cdr3_aa: ASSLASSYNEQF; clone_size: -; v_call: TRBV11-2; j_call: TRBJ2-1
cdr3_aa: ASSIGQTQETQY; clone_size: -; v_call: TRBV19; j_call: TRBJ2-5
cdr3_aa: ASSWSRSTDTQY; clone_size: few; v_call: TRBV5-1; j_call: TRBJ2-3
cdr3_aa: AWRPGRGGQPQH; clone_size: -; v_call: TRBV30; j_call: TRBJ1-5
cdr3_aa: ASSPGDSGANVLT; clone_size: -; v_call: TRBV18; j_call: TRBJ2-6
cdr3_aa: ASSLIGGQRAEAF; clone_size: -; v_call: TRBV7-3; j_call: TRBJ1-1
cdr3_aa: ASTHKRQGSDEKLF; clone_size: -; v_call: TRBV7-4; j_call: TRBJ1-4
cdr3_aa: ASSTGLAGGYEQF; clone_size: -; v_call: TRBV5-1; j_call: TRBJ2-1
cdr3_aa: ASSLQLPSSYNEQF; clone_size: -; v_call: TRBV5-1; j_call: TRBJ2-1
cdr3_aa: ASSKPQGDMDSGANVLT; clone_size: -; v_call: TRBV21-1; j_call: TRBJ2-6
cdr3_aa: ASTGVWGGGNQPQH; clone_size: -; v_call: TRBV2; j_call: TRBJ1-5
cdr3_aa: ASASQGATGELF; clone_size: once; v_call: TRBV19; j_call: TRBJ2-2
cdr3_aa: ASSVSVMNTEAF; clone_size: few; v_call: TRBV25-1; j_call: TRBJ1-1
cdr3_aa: ASSSPRQKNSPLH; clone_size: -; v_call: TRBV27; j_call: TRBJ1-6
cdr3_aa: ASSLASTKDEQY; clone_size: -; v_call: TRBV11-1; j_call: TRBJ2-7
cdr3_aa: ATSDLGLAGRNEQF; clone_size: few; v_call: TRBV24-1; j_call: TRBJ2-1
cdr3_aa: SATGAGELF; clone_size: once; v_call: TRBV20-1; j_call: TRBJ2-2
cdr3_aa: ASRFGGNRNYGYT; clone_size: -; v_call: TRBV25-1; j_call: TRBJ1-2
cdr3_aa: ASSPLKTGAGEKLF; clone_size: once; v_call: TRBV18; j_call: TRBJ1-4
cdr3_aa: ASSGEKLF; clone_size: -; v_call: TRBV28; j_call: TRBJ1-4
cdr3_aa: ASSPGSNLEAF; clone_size: -; v_call: TRBV5-1; j_call: TRBJ1-1
cdr3_aa: ASSARGEKQY; clone_size: -; v_call: TRBV2; j_call: TRBJ2-7
cdr3_aa: SVGGGNYGYT; clone_size: -; v_call: TRBV29-1; j_call: TRBJ1-2
cdr3_aa: ASSGTGSMNTEAF; clone_size: -; v_call: TRBV11-3; j_call: TRBJ1-1
cdr3_aa: ASRTDRVNTEAF; clone_size: -; v_call: TRBV5-1; j_call: TRBJ1-1